This record covers a single TCR beta chain. Germline assignment: CDR1 SGHRS and CDR2 YFSETQ. The CDR3 totals 15 residues. V lost 9 bases and J lost 6, with 23 bases in between. These data originate in a study of identical twins. TCRdb redid the calling of the 5' RACE reads with MiXCR, one entry per CDR3 protein. The sample yields roughly 690,000 distinct CDR3 sequences, around 5.7% seen once. Sequenced input: naive T cells sorted from blood. This TCR was sampled from a man aged 18 to 29 in good health. This chain connects TRBV5-1 to TRBJ2-3; D might be TRBD2 (5 bases). The CDR3 reads CATSRGSRPTDTQYF. The CDR3 region has the DNA TGCGCCACCTCTCGGGGTTCTAGGCCCACGGATACGCAGTATTTT.